This note documents a single T cell receptor beta chain sequence. This sample stems from a study of PD-1 blockade in classical Hodgkin lymphoma. Every patient had relapsed following autologous stem cell transplantation, and cohorts differed in brentuximab vedotin exposure. Generated by immunoSEQ multiplex PCR, the TCRdb table keeps only in-frame clones and is missing some. Among nearly 100,000 clones listed, around four fifths were seen once. Sequencing used peripheral blood mononuclear cells (PBMCs), obtained at baseline. The sequence was collected from a human donor with classical Hodgkin lymphoma.

In DNA form, the CDR3 reads TGTGCCAGTAGTATAGTCGACGGGGCATCCACAGATACGCAGTATTTT. This translates into CASSIVDGASTDTQYF. This chain uses TRBV19 with TRBJ2-3; possibly TRBD1 or TRBD2 for D (5 bases each). Germline V gene data show CDR1 as LNHDA and CDR2 as SQIVND (reference sequence). CDR3 length equals 16 residues. V was trimmed by 1 base and J by 2 bases, leaving 13 bases between them.